This T cell receptor (beta chain) comes out of a study of blood T cell repertoires in COVID-19. The wider study: Donors in the United States, Italy and Spain gave samples during acute or convalescent COVID-19. PBMCs, B-cell-depleted T cells, or T cells were the source of the cDNA or gDNA that made up the material.

The CDR3 totals 15 residues. Germline V gene data show CDR1 as SGHVS and CDR2 as FQNEAQ. Trimming cost V 3 bases and J 5 bases; bases outside gene matches: 6. Original methodology: Amplification with reference gene primers provided the estimates of nucleated cell counts. The data were produced by immunoSEQ multiplex PCR, yet TCRdb's version contains in-frame clones alone and is incomplete. The V and J calls and clone size are taken from that table; D and trimming were inferred from the DNA. This table holds around 29,000 clones, 70% to 90% found once. Seattle's enrolled individuals joined amid active infection and were then monitored longitudinally.

This sequence joins TRBV7-8 and TRBJ2-1; 8 bases line up with TRBD2. The receptor comes from an elderly woman with COVID-19, enrolled during active disease. The sample taken for sequencing was peripheral blood. CDR3 in amino acids: CASSFWTSQNNEQFF. The CDR3 nucleotides read TGTGCCAGCAGCTTCTGGACTAGCCAAAACAATGAGCAGTTCTTC.